This T cell receptor (beta chain) was sequenced for a study of T cells after somatic rescue of genetic block. Assay: immunoSEQ multiplex PCR; the TCRdb copy retains only in-frame clones and omits some. Of over 10,000 clones listed, roughly 70% were seen once; the top ten hold 12%. V lost 3 bases to trimming and J lost 3 bases, with 9 bases between them. Looked up from germline, CDR1 is LNHDA and CDR2 is SQIVND (reference sequence). This CDR3 has 14 residues. The receptor's source is a boy between 10 and 17 years old. The specimen was peripheral blood mononuclear cells (PBMCs). The V and J genes are TRBV19 and TRBJ1-3; the D is unclear. CDR3 in amino acids: CASSIVGGGNTIYF. The DNA for the CDR3 is TGTGCCAGTAGTATTGTAGGAGGTGGAAACACCATATATTTT.